This TCR beta chain derives from a study of cytomegalovirus exposure and HLA in healthy donors. The study's findings and limits: CMV serostatus stood as the only immune exposure information on hand.

A word on this clone: Antigen: not known.

Primers: 60 Vbeta forward and 13 Jbeta reverse. Some clones are missing from TCRdb's copy, which holds only in-frame ones; the method was immunoSEQ multiplex PCR. This table holds under 200,000 clones, 60% to 80% found once. Each donor's status was that of a healthy bone marrow donor. This clonotype was obtained from a man aged 45-65 years in good health and CMV-seropositive. Sequencing input: PBMCs.

For the CDR3, the DNA is TGTGCCAGCAGCCTATACAGGGGGCCCGAAGCTTTCTTT. It yields the protein CASSLYRGPEAFF. This rearrangement joins TRBV5-6 to TRBJ1-1; TRBD1 matches at 9 bases. Looked up from germline, CDR1 is SGHDT and CDR2 is YYEEEE. V was pared by 4 bases and J by 8 bases, with 6 bases of the junction left unmatched. The CDR3 spans 13 residues.